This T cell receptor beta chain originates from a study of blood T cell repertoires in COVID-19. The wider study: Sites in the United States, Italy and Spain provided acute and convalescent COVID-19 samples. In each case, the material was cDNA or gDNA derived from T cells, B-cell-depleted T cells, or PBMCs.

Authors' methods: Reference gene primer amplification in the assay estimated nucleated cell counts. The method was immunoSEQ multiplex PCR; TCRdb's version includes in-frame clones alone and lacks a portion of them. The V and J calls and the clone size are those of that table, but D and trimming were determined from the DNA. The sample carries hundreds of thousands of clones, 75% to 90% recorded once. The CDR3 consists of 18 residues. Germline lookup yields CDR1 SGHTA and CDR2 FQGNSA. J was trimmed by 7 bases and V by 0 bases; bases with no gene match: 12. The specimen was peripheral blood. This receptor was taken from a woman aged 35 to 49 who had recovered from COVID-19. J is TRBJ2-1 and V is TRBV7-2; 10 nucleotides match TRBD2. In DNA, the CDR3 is TGTGCCAGCAGCTTAGCGCTAGGGGAAGTAGCGGGGGGAAATGAGCAGTTCTTC. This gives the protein CASSLALGEVAGGNEQFF.